The rows below give T cell receptor beta chains drawn from one sample of a study of shared clonotypes between healthy human individuals. Repertoires were generated with immunoSEQ multiplex PCR, while TCRdb's copy carries only in-frame clones and drops some. This table holds about 680,000 clones, approximately 79% found once. Sequenced input: memory CD4+ T cells sorted from blood. Source of these receptors: a woman under 40 in good health. The conserved cysteine and the conserved F or W are not part of the CDR3 here.

CDR3 protein: ASSGTSVTYEQY
CDR3 length: 12
J gene: TRBJ2-7
V gene: TRBV2

CDR3 protein: ASSLVSSGSAGELF
CDR3 length: 14
J gene: TRBJ2-2
V gene: TRBV7-2

CDR3 protein: AWDQGPSGEKLF
CDR3 length: 12
J gene: TRBJ1-4
V gene: TRBV30

CDR3 protein: ASSSNNEQF
CDR3 length: 9
J gene: TRBJ2-1
V gene: TRBV5-5

CDR3 protein: ASSLATYGARSRKGQLF
CDR3 length: 17
J gene: TRBJ1-4
V gene: TRBV7-9

CDR3 protein: ASLPLKGGYT
CDR3 length: 10
J gene: TRBJ1-2
V gene: TRBV2

CDR3 protein: ASRLESNTGELF
CDR3 length: 12
J gene: TRBJ2-2
V gene: TRBV7-6

CDR3 protein: ASTPGQSGANVLT
CDR3 length: 13
J gene: TRBJ2-6
V gene: TRBV5-1

CDR3 protein: ASSLGLNYGYT
CDR3 length: 11
J gene: TRBJ1-2
V gene: TRBV28

CDR3 protein: ASSFFPVDTQY
CDR3 length: 11
J gene: TRBJ2-3
V gene: TRBV5-1

CDR3 protein: ASSDEPRNWVEELF
CDR3 length: 14
J gene: TRBJ2-2
V gene: TRBV5-5

CDR3 protein: ASRQQGSWLYEQY
CDR3 length: 13
J gene: TRBJ2-7
V gene: TRBV2

CDR3 protein: ASSEYSRTDTQY
CDR3 length: 12
J gene: TRBJ2-3
V gene: TRBV7-2

CDR3 protein: ASSAGAWTGELF
CDR3 length: 12
J gene: TRBJ2-2
V gene: TRBV28

CDR3 protein: ASSFRIGDRGYGNEQF
CDR3 length: 16
J gene: TRBJ2-1
V gene: TRBV27

CDR3 protein: ASSLGVQETQY
CDR3 length: 11
J gene: TRBJ2-5
V gene: TRBV5-6

CDR3 protein: ASSYSLGAGANVLT
CDR3 length: 14
J gene: TRBJ2-6
V gene: TRBV6-5

CDR3 protein: ASSIGQGMNTEAF
CDR3 length: 13
J gene: TRBJ1-1
V gene: TRBV19

CDR3 protein: ASSHPDRGGLSNQPQH
CDR3 length: 16
J gene: TRBJ1-5
V gene: TRBV4-1

CDR3 protein: ASSPVFGGSRYNEQF
CDR3 length: 15
J gene: TRBJ2-1
V gene: TRBV19

CDR3 protein: ASSLESGANVLT
CDR3 length: 12
J gene: TRBJ2-6
V gene: TRBV18

CDR3 protein: ASSEGPGEQY
CDR3 length: 10
J gene: TRBJ2-7
V gene: TRBV10-1

CDR3 protein: ASSLAHSGNTIY
CDR3 length: 12
J gene: TRBJ1-3
V gene: TRBV28

CDR3 protein: AIGTDTDTQY
CDR3 length: 10
J gene: TRBJ2-3
V gene: TRBV10-3

CDR3 protein: ASSLLGADYEQY
CDR3 length: 12
J gene: TRBJ2-7
V gene: TRBV7-2

CDR3 protein: ASSEGWVATYEQY
CDR3 length: 13
J gene: TRBJ2-7
V gene: TRBV2

CDR3 protein: ASSRGTENYEQY
CDR3 length: 12
J gene: TRBJ2-7
V gene: TRBV28

CDR3 protein: ASSASGGYYEQY
CDR3 length: 12
J gene: TRBJ2-7
V gene: TRBV7-6

CDR3 protein: ASSPGLPGELF
CDR3 length: 11
J gene: TRBJ2-2
V gene: TRBV19

CDR3 protein: ASSQTNNEQF
CDR3 length: 10
J gene: TRBJ2-1
V gene: TRBV7-9

CDR3 protein: ASSPDVLVGTGELF
CDR3 length: 14
J gene: TRBJ2-2
V gene: TRBV7-2

CDR3 protein: ASSPGTAYNEQF
CDR3 length: 12
J gene: TRBJ2-1
V gene: TRBV11-3

CDR3 protein: ASNGQGHAF
CDR3 length: 9
J gene: TRBJ1-1
V gene: TRBV6-5

CDR3 protein: ATSVNRGYEQY
CDR3 length: 11
J gene: TRBJ2-7
V gene: TRBV15

CDR3 protein: ASSSLVGDSSYNEQF
CDR3 length: 15
J gene: TRBJ2-1
V gene: TRBV27

CDR3 protein: ASSGGQGSYEQY
CDR3 length: 12
J gene: TRBJ2-7
V gene: TRBV19

CDR3 protein: ASSPGVEQF
CDR3 length: 9
J gene: TRBJ2-1
V gene: TRBV18

CDR3 protein: ASILSGGTSYEQY
CDR3 length: 13
J gene: TRBJ2-7
V gene: TRBV11-2

CDR3 protein: ASRRTITNYGYT
CDR3 length: 12
J gene: TRBJ1-2
V gene: TRBV2

CDR3 protein: AISEPVQADTQY
CDR3 length: 12
J gene: TRBJ2-3
V gene: TRBV10-3

CDR3 protein: ASSRGREGGQPQH
CDR3 length: 13
J gene: TRBJ1-5
V gene: TRBV6-5

CDR3 protein: AASSGTGSYEQY
CDR3 length: 12
J gene: TRBJ2-7
V gene: TRBV10-1

CDR3 protein: ASSLGDRDRGTQY
CDR3 length: 13
J gene: TRBJ2-5
V gene: TRBV5-1

CDR3 protein: ASSTGTGANTEAF
CDR3 length: 13
J gene: TRBJ1-1
V gene: TRBV18

CDR3 protein: ASSQVQGFRQPQH
CDR3 length: 13
J gene: TRBJ1-5
V gene: TRBV2

CDR3 protein: ATSRDLQRELGTQY
CDR3 length: 14
J gene: TRBJ2-3
V gene: TRBV15

CDR3 protein: ASSESANEQF
CDR3 length: 10
J gene: TRBJ2-1
V gene: TRBV2

CDR3 protein: ASSPGTNTEAF
CDR3 length: 11
J gene: TRBJ1-1
V gene: TRBV18

CDR3 protein: ASSPRGNRDYGYT
CDR3 length: 13
J gene: TRBJ1-2
V gene: TRBV6-1

CDR3 protein: ATQDPLSYEQY
CDR3 length: 11
J gene: TRBJ2-7
V gene: TRBV10-3

CDR3 protein: ASSSRGNTEAF
CDR3 length: 11
J gene: TRBJ1-1
V gene: TRBV6-1

CDR3 protein: ASRYISGYEQY
CDR3 length: 11
J gene: TRBJ2-7
V gene: TRBV6-1

CDR3 protein: ASSLARRQETSGSPDTQY
CDR3 length: 18
J gene: TRBJ2-3
V gene: TRBV5-1

CDR3 protein: ASSPTGYSGNTIY
CDR3 length: 13
J gene: TRBJ1-3
V gene: TRBV18

CDR3 protein: ASSTLFRDRGPNEQF
CDR3 length: 15
J gene: TRBJ2-1
V gene: TRBV18

CDR3 protein: ASSPADRGSNQPQH
CDR3 length: 14
J gene: TRBJ1-5
V gene: TRBV7-9

CDR3 protein: ASSVGRVRGYGYT
CDR3 length: 13
J gene: TRBJ1-2
V gene: TRBV9

CDR3 protein: ASSYSRQGGNEQF
CDR3 length: 13
J gene: TRBJ2-1
V gene: TRBV6-6